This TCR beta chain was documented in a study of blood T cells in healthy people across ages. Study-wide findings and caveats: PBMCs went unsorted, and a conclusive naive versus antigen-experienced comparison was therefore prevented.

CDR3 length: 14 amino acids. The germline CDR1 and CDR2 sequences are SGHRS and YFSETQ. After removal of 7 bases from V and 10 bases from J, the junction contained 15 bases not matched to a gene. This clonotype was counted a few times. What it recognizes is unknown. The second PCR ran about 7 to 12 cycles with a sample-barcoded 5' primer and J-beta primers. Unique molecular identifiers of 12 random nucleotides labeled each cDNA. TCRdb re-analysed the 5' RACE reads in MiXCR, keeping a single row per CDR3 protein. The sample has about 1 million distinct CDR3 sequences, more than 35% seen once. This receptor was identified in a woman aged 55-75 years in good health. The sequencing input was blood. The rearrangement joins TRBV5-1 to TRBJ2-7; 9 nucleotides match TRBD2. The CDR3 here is CASAVTSGDIPQYF. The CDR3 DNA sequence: TGCGCCAGCGCTGTGACTAGCGGTGACATCCCCCAGTACTTC.